Sequencing of this T cell receptor (beta chain) was carried out in a study of blood T cell repertoires in COVID-19. Study details: In each case, the material was cDNA or gDNA derived from T cells, B-cell-depleted T cells, or PBMCs.

The CDR3 has 15 residues. Trimming took 5 bases from V and 2 from J; bases not matched to a gene: 6. Germline V CDR1 and CDR2: SGHTA, FQGNSA. Source study methods: Amplification of reference gene primers provided the estimated nucleated cell counts. The data were produced by immunoSEQ multiplex PCR, yet TCRdb's version contains in-frame clones alone and is incomplete. D and trimming come from the DNA, and the V and J calls and clone size come from that table. Of over 300,000 clones in the sample, around 86% were seen once. Participant ages covered 18 to 89 years across about two dozen US areas. Two negative PCRs, clearance, or symptom resolution were required of recovered Cohort 3 donors.

This chain uses TRBV7-2 with TRBJ2-7; TRBD2 agrees at 10 bases. This clonotype originated in a young woman who had recovered from COVID-19. The sample was PBMCs or T cells enriched from blood (not recorded which). Here the CDR3 DNA reads TGTGCCAGCAGCGTTGGACTAGCGGTTACCTACGAGCAGTACTTC. Its translation: CASSVGLAVTYEQYF.